The 30 T cell receptor beta chains listed next were all sequenced from one sample in a study of blood T cell repertoires in COVID-19. The data were produced by immunoSEQ multiplex PCR, yet TCRdb's version contains in-frame clones alone and is incomplete. The data hold some 200,000 clones, with 86% observed a single time. Sequenced: peripheral blood. These receptors were obtained from a man aged 50 to 59 with acute or convalescent COVID-19.

V gene TRBV10-3 combines with J gene TRBJ2-3; 12 nucleotides agree with TRBD2. Per the germline V gene, CDR1 is ENHRY and CDR2 is SYGVKD. With V trimmed by 2 bases and J by 2 bases, 5 bases remained unmatched. This CDR3 spans 17 amino acids. CDR3 loop: CAISEPRLAGATDTQYF. The CDR3 region has the DNA TGTGCCATCAGTGAGCCCAGACTAGCGGGGGCCACAGATACGCAGTATTTT.

V is TRBV19 and J is TRBJ2-7; TRBD2 might be the D (6 bases). The CDR3 covers 15 residues. V lost 3 bases, J lost 2 bases, and 14 bases lay in between. CDR1 LNHDA and CDR2 SQIVND come from the germline V gene (reference sequence). The CDR3 DNA is TGTGCCAGTAGTATCCCAGGCGGGACCACCTACGAGCAGTACTTC. Its translation is CASSIPGGTTYEQYF. The whole variable domain, filled in from reference TRBV19 and TRBJ2-7, reads DGGITQSPKYLFRKEGQNVTLSCEQNLNHDAMYWYRQDPGQGLRLIYYSQIVNDFQKGDIAEGYSVSREKKESFPLTVTSAQKNPTAFYLCASSIPGGTTYEQYFGPGTRLTVT.

V usage is TRBV2 and J usage is TRBJ1-1, with 8 bases aligning to TRBD1. The CDR3 has 15 residues. V shed 5 bases, J shed 0 bases, and the junction held 5 bases outside the gene matches. The germline CDR1 and CDR2 sequences are SNHLY and FYNNEI. CDR3 DNA sequence: TGTGCCAGCAGTTCACAGGGGGGCATGAACACTGAAGCTTTCTTT. Its protein product is CASSSQGGMNTEAFF.

The chain is built from TRBV19 and TRBJ1-3; weak D call: TRBD1 (6 bases). Deletions cut 5 bases from V and 2 bases from J, with 10 bases between. CDR1 is LNHDA, CDR2 SQIVND, per germline (reference sequence). The CDR3 is made up of 14 amino acids. CDR3: CASSGGWTGNTIYF. The DNA for the CDR3 is TGTGCCAGTAGTGGGGGCTGGACTGGAAACACCATATATTTT.

The V call is TRBV6-5, the J call TRBJ1-1, with 8 bases fitting TRBD1. The ends lost 10 bases at V and 1 base at J; junction bases unmatched: 8. CDR1 is MNHEY, CDR2 SVGAGI, per germline. The CDR3 length is 14 residues. The CDR3 DNA sequence: TGTGCCACCTCGACAGGGGCCCCGAACACTGAAGCTTTCTTT. This encodes CATSTGAPNTEAFF.

The chain combines TRBV4-1 with TRBJ1-6, with TRBD1 matching 7 bases. Germline V gene sequence: CDR1 MGHRA, CDR2 YSYEKL. The V and J ends lost 4 bases and 7 bases, in that order; junction bases with no gene match: 10. This CDR3 contains 16 residues. CDR3 sequence (DNA): TGCGCCAGCAGCCCCACCTTGACAGGGAAGAATTCACCCCTCCACTTT. This sequence encodes CASSPTLTGKNSPLHF.

CDR3 DNA: TGTGCCAGCAGCTCCGGGACTAGCGGCATCGAGCAGTACTTC. It translates to CASSSGTSGIEQYF. The chain joins TRBV5-6 to TRBJ2-7, with 11 bases aligning to TRBD2. The V and J ends lost 3 bases and 6 bases, in that order; junction bases with no gene match: 5. Per germline, CDR1 SGHDT and CDR2 YYEEEE. The CDR3 sequence is 14 residues long. Full variable domain (rest looked up from reference TRBV5-6 and TRBJ2-7): DAGVTQSPTHLIKTRGQQVTLRCSPKSGHDTVSWYQQALGQGPQFIFQYYEEEERQRGNFPDRFSGHQFPNYSSELNVNALLLGDSALYLCASSSGTSGIEQYFGPGTRLTVT.

Note on this clone: The same CDR3 also results from other DNA sequences found in this sample. This chain links TRBV30 with TRBJ1-5; D gene ambiguous. Germline V gene sequence: CDR1 GTSNPN, CDR2 SVGIG (reference sequence). CDR3 size: 14 residues. V lost 3 bases and J 2 bases, leaving 11 bases between the germline ends. DNA of the CDR3: TGTGCCTGGAGCGCGGATAGCCGCAATCAGCCCCAGCATTTT. Translating gives CAWSADSRNQPQHF.

The chain employs TRBV2 and TRBJ1-1, with 8 bases lining up with TRBD1. CDR3 length: 13 amino acids. Germline CDR1 is SNHLY and CDR2 is FYNNEI. V was clipped by 7 bases and J by 1 base; unmatched bases: 2. CDR3 sequence reads: CASMGQANTEAFF. The DNA for the CDR3 is TGTGCCAGCATGGGACAGGCGAACACTGAAGCTTTCTTT.

The chain uses TRBV7-6 and TRBJ2-7, with TRBD1 matching over 9 bases. The germline V gene encodes CDR1 SGHVS and CDR2 FNYEAQ. V was pared by 5 bases and J by 3 bases, with 8 bases of the junction left unmatched. CDR3 length equals 15 residues. CDR3 coding DNA: TGTGCCAGCAGCCTAAGGACAGGGGAGGACTACGAGCAGTACTTC. Its translation: CASSLRTGEDYEQYF.

This clone was counted between two and nine times. The rearrangement links TRBV7-2 to TRBJ1-2, with 12 nucleotides matching TRBD1. V lost 5 bases to trimming and J lost 5 bases; unmatched junction nucleotides: 6. The V gene's germline CDR1 is SGHTA and CDR2 FQGNSA. CDR3 length equals 15 residues. CDR3 residues: CASSARDRGQYGYTF. The DNA for the CDR3 is TGTGCCAGCAGCGCCCGGGACAGGGGGCAATATGGCTACACCTTC.

CDR3 sequence: CASSYSGGGRETEAFF. The CDR3 nucleotides read TGTGCCAGCAGTTACTCCGGCGGGGGGCGGGAGACTGAAGCTTTCTTT. This sequence joins TRBV6-6 and TRBJ1-1; D is possibly TRBD1 (6 bases). Germline V lookup: CDR1 MNHNY, CDR2 SVGAGI (reference sequence). This CDR3 is 16 amino acids long. Trimming shortened V by 0 bases and J by 5 bases, and 16 bases separated the two germline ends.

The V and J genes are TRBV13 and TRBJ1-6, with 9 bases that match TRBD1. The germline CDR1 and CDR2 sequences are PRHDT and FYEKMQ (reference sequence). V dropped 1 base and J dropped 7; count of bases not matched to a gene: 5. The CDR3 runs to 16 residues. CDR3 nucleotide sequence: TGTGCCAGCAGCTTAGAGGGGGGGACAGGGAATTCACCCCTCCACTTT. Protein product: CASSLEGGTGNSPLHF.

The table lists this clone with a count of one. The chain combines TRBV19 with TRBJ1-2, with 7 bases matching TRBD1. V shed 3 bases, J shed 2 bases, and the junction held 12 bases outside the gene matches. Germline V gene lookup returns CDR1 LNHDA and CDR2 SQIVND (reference sequence). The CDR3 sequence is 17 residues long. The CDR3 here is CASSIPAPTGANYGYTF. CDR3 DNA sequence: TGTGCCAGTAGTATCCCCGCCCCCACAGGGGCAAACTATGGCTACACCTTC.

V usage is TRBV5-1 and J usage is TRBJ1-2; D not resolved. The germline V gene has CDR1 SGHRS and CDR2 YFSETQ. CDR3 length: 15 amino acids. V was trimmed by 3 bases and J by 0 bases, leaving 12 bases between them. In DNA form, the CDR3 reads TGCGCCAGCAGCTCTCATGGTCTACCTAACTATGGCTACACCTTC. Translation: CASSSHGLPNYGYTF.

This clone showed up just a few times. This chain links TRBV12-3 or TRBV12-4 with TRBJ2-3; possibly TRBD2 for D (5 bases). The CDR3 runs 13 residues. V lost 5 bases to trimming and J lost 4 bases, with 10 bases between them. The CDR3 spells CASSLSRADTQYF. Written as DNA, the CDR3 is TGTGCCAGCAGTCTGTCGAGGGCAGATACGCAGTATTTT.

The CDR3 sequence is CASSSRQGSLAGYTF. CDR3 in DNA: TGTGCCAGCAGCAGCCGACAGGGTTCTTTGGCTGGCTACACCTTC. The gene calls are TRBV27 and TRBJ1-2; 7 bases agree with TRBD1. The CDR3 extends over 15 amino acids. V lost 6 bases to trimming and J lost 7 bases; unmatched junction nucleotides: 14. Germline CDR1 is MNHEY and CDR2 is SMNVEV (reference sequence).

The chain has TRBV24-1 and TRBJ2-3, with TRBD2 identical over 12 bases. Looked up from germline, CDR1 is KGHDR and CDR2 is SFDVKD. J gave up 4 bases and V 6 bases, and 4 bases lay outside the gene matches. The CDR3 sequence is 15 residues long. For the CDR3, the DNA is TGTGCCACCAGTTCTAGCGGGGGGGGATCAGATACGCAGTATTTT. This gives the protein CATSSSGGGSDTQYF.

The J gene is TRBJ1-2, the V gene TRBV9; D perhaps matches TRBD1 (5 bases). V was pared by 0 bases and J by 9 bases, with 6 bases between. This CDR3 region has 11 residues. The germline V gene has CDR1 SGDLS and CDR2 YYNGEE. CDR3: CASSVAGRYTF. Written as DNA, the CDR3 is TGTGCCAGCAGCGTAGCAGGGCGCTACACCTTC.

This chain connects TRBV30 to TRBJ2-1; 9 bases are a match to TRBD2. Unmatched junction bases numbered 13, after V lost 2 bases and J lost 5 bases. There are 17 residues in the CDR3. Germline loops: CDR1 GTSNPN, CDR2 SVGIG (reference sequence). CDR3 sequence (DNA): TGTGCCTGGAGTCCCCTCGGGCTAGCGGGGAGACACAATGAGCAGTTCTTC. Protein sequence: CAWSPLGLAGRHNEQFF.

The chain is built from TRBV10-3 and TRBJ1-2, with 9 nucleotides matching TRBD1. V lost 6 bases, J lost 7 bases, and 9 bases stayed unmatched. The CDR3 totals 14 residues. Germline values: CDR1 ENHRY, CDR2 SYGVKD. CDR3 in DNA: TGTGCCATCAGAAGGGGACAGGGTTCCTTTGGCTACACCTTC. Translation: CAIRRGQGSFGYTF.

In its sample, this clone was seen once. The gene calls are TRBV2 and TRBJ1-6; 10 bases are shared with TRBD1. There are 14 residues in the CDR3. Germline V gene data show CDR1 as SNHLY and CDR2 as FYNNEI. After removal of 5 bases from V and 8 bases from J, the junction contained 3 bases not matched to a gene. Written as DNA, the CDR3 is TGTGCCAGCAGTCGACAGGGGGCTTATTCACCCCTCCACTTT. Its protein is CASSRQGAYSPLHF.

The chain uses TRBV18 and TRBJ2-6, with 7 bases fitting TRBD1. Germline V lookup: CDR1 KGHSH, CDR2 LQKENI. The CDR3 consists of 18 residues. V lost 4 bases and J lost 0; bases outside the gene matches: 9. The CDR3 here is CASSQTDRWSSGANVLTF. In DNA, the CDR3 is TGTGCCAGCTCACAAACGGACAGGTGGAGCTCTGGGGCCAACGTCCTGACTTTC.

V and J are TRBV19 and TRBJ2-1; TRBD1 matches at 11 bases. From germline, CDR1 is LNHDA and CDR2 SQIVND (reference sequence). This CDR3 is built from 16 residues. V lost 5 bases, J lost 3 bases, and 6 bases stayed unmatched. CDR3 bases: TGTGCCAGTAGTCCCCCGGGACAGGGGGGCTACAATGAGCAGTTCTTC. It encodes CASSPPGQGGYNEQFF.

The V and J genes are TRBV18 and TRBJ1-5; D possibly corresponds to TRBD1 (5 bases). Germline CDR1 KGHSH, CDR2 LQKENI. V lost 6 bases and J lost 7, with 13 bases in between. The CDR3 extends over 13 amino acids. The chain's CDR3 is CASSAGPAQPQHF. The CDR3 nucleotides are TGTGCCAGCTCCGCGGGGCCGGCCCAGCCCCAGCATTTT.

This chain links TRBV10-1 with TRBJ1-1; 7 nucleotides line up with TRBD1. The germline V gene encodes CDR1 WNHNN and CDR2 SYGVQD (reference sequence). The length of the CDR3 is 12 residues. J was trimmed by 11 bases and V by 0 bases; bases with no gene match: 3. The DNA for the CDR3 is TGCGCCAGCAGTGAGTCGACAGGGCTGGCTTTCTTT. Protein product: CASSESTGLAFF.

The rearrangement joins TRBV7-9 to TRBJ1-2; D is possibly TRBD1 (6 bases). CDR1 and CDR2 from the germline V gene are SEHNR and FQNEAQ (reference sequence). V was pared by 1 base and J by 6 bases, with 15 bases between. The CDR3 is 15 amino acids. For the CDR3, the DNA is TGTGCCAGCAGCTTAGTCCGAGGGACAACGGATGGCTACACCTTC. Residues: CASSLVRGTTDGYTF.

In this sample, this clone turned up once. CDR3 nucleotide sequence: TGTGCCAGCAACCTAGCGGGGGCCTACAATGAGCAGTTCTTC. Translating it yields CASNLAGAYNEQFF. This chain joins TRBV6-6 and TRBJ2-1; 10 nucleotides align to TRBD2. Trimming took 7 bases from V and 2 from J; bases not matched to a gene: 2. From germline, CDR1 is MNHNY and CDR2 SVGAGI (reference sequence). The CDR3 runs to 14 residues.

V and J are TRBV6-6 and TRBJ1-5; 8 bases align to TRBD1. J was trimmed by 4 bases and V by 7 bases; bases with no gene match: 9. Germline values: CDR1 MNHNY, CDR2 SVGAGI (reference sequence). The CDR3 is made up of 15 amino acids. The CDR3, as DNA: TGTGCCAGCACTTTGACAGGGGCAGGGAATCAGCCCCAGCATTTT. It specifies CASTLTGAGNQPQHF.

The chain is built from TRBV5-1 and TRBJ2-3; a possible D gene is TRBD1 (5 bases). The length of the CDR3 is 14 residues. Germline V gene sequence: CDR1 SGHRS, CDR2 YFSETQ. Trimming took off 0 bases at V and 1 base at J, with 6 bases between the two ends. The DNA for the CDR3 is TGCGCCAGCAGCTTGGGGACACGCACAGATACGCAGTATTTT. Translation: CASSLGTRTDTQYF.